This is a list of T cell receptor beta chains from one sample in a study of OX40 agonist ivuxolimab in advanced cancers. Repertoires were generated with immunoSEQ multiplex PCR, while TCRdb's copy carries only in-frame clones and drops some. Among 60,000 to 65,000 clones listed, around four fifths were seen once. This specimen was CD4+ or CD8+ T cells sorted from blood, taken in a trial of the OX40 agonist ivuxolimab. Every receptor here comes from an adult with an advanced solid tumor such as melanoma, head and neck, liver or kidney cancer. Each CDR3 is given with its conserved first and last residue. A D gene is named only where the DNA matches it firmly. The size entry is marked missing in some rows and otherwise reads once, few, many or a size class.

V gene	J gene	clone size	D gene	CDR3 protein	CDR3 DNA
TRBV4-3	TRBJ1-6	NA	TRBD1	CASSLTSGTGRAPLHF	TGCGCCAGCAGCCTCACCTCCGGGACAGGGCGGGCACCCCTCCACTTT
TRBV5-1	TRBJ2-5	once	TRBD1	CASMGQGQETQYF	TGCGCCAGCATGGGACAGGGGCAAGAGACCCAGTACTTC
TRBV29-1	TRBJ1-2	NA	NA	CSVAPQRGLGYTF	TGCAGCGTTGCCCCCCAGAGGGGGTTGGGCTACACCTTC
TRBV2	TRBJ1-3	NA	NA	CASSEFQSGAFSGNTIYF	TGTGCCAGCAGTGAATTTCAGTCAGGGGCGTTCTCTGGAAACACCATATATTTT
TRBV7-9	TRBJ1-5	NA	TRBD1	CASSLARQGADQPQHF	TGTGCCAGCAGCTTAGCGAGACAGGGGGCGGATCAGCCCCAGCATTTT
TRBV6-1	TRBJ2-7	NA	NA	CASSEWATYEQYF	TGTGCCAGCAGTGAATGGGCAACCTACGAGCAGTACTTC
TRBV7-2	TRBJ2-7	few	NA	CASSLEAEYEQYF	TGTGCCAGCAGCTTAGAGGCAGAATACGAGCAGTACTTC
TRBV11-2	TRBJ1-5	NA	NA	CASSFPVEWISNQPQHF	TGTGCCAGCAGCTTTCCGGTCGAATGGATAAGCAATCAGCCCCAGCATTTT
TRBV20-1	TRBJ1-5	NA	NA	CSASPDQPQHF	TGCAGTGCTAGTCCTGATCAGCCCCAGCATTTT
TRBV18	TRBJ1-2	once	NA	CASSLLGGVNYGYTF	TGTGCCAGCTCCCTCTTGGGGGGGGTGAACTATGGCTACACCTTC
TRBV6-6	TRBJ1-4	NA	NA	CASTQGIGKLFF	TGTGCCAGCACTCAGGGAATTGGAAAACTGTTTTTT
TRBV7-8	TRBJ1-2	NA	NA	CASSLDPGAGFGYTF	TGTGCCAGCAGCTTAGATCCCGGGGCAGGGTTTGGCTACACCTTC
TRBV6-6	TRBJ1-1	few	TRBD1	CASSTGAPPEAFF	TGTGCCAGCAGCACAGGGGCCCCACCGGAAGCTTTCTTT
TRBV10-3	TRBJ1-4	NA	NA	CAISEGATNEKLFF	TGTGCCATCAGTGAGGGTGCAACTAATGAAAAACTGTTTTTT
TRBV7-9	TRBJ2-5	NA	TRBD2	CASSLFSAGGPKTQYF	TGTGCCAGCAGTCTTTTTTCGGCGGGGGGGCCGAAGACCCAGTACTTC
TRBV15	TRBJ1-5	NA	NA	CATSRAGRGDQPQHF	TGTGCCACCAGCAGAGCGGGCCGCGGGGATCAGCCCCAGCATTTT
TRBV5-5	TRBJ2-7	NA	TRBD1	CASGTGGSYEQYF	TGTGCCAGCGGCACAGGGGGTTCATACGAGCAGTACTTC
TRBV19	TRBJ2-7	once	NA	CASSGDTWPLYGYEQYF	TGTGCCAGTAGTGGTGACACTTGGCCCCTTTATGGCTACGAGCAGTACTTC
TRBV19	TRBJ1-1	once	TRBD1	CASSTRDRGRGTEAFF	TGTGCCAGTAGTACTCGGGACAGGGGGCGAGGAACTGAAGCTTTCTTT
TRBV27	TRBJ1-2	NA	NA	CASSYGGTINYGYTF	TGTGCCAGCAGTTACGGCGGCACCATAAACTATGGCTACACCTTC
TRBV7-8	TRBJ2-7	NA	NA	CASSLVGEQYF	TGTGCCAGCAGCTTAGTTGGGGAGCAGTACTTC
TRBV7-9	TRBJ2-7	few	NA	CASSSTDRSLGYF	TGTGCCAGCAGCTCAACGGACCGAAGCCTAGGGTACTTC
TRBV11-3	TRBJ1-1	NA	NA	CASSPYREGSTEAFF	TGTGCCAGCAGCCCTTACAGGGAGGGAAGCACTGAAGCTTTCTTT
TRBV19	TRBJ2-7	NA	TRBD1	CASSWTGEASYEQYF	TGTGCCAGTAGCTGGACAGGGGAGGCCTCCTACGAGCAGTACTTC
TRBV4-2	TRBJ2-4	NA	TRBD2	CASSHGTSGSLENIQYF	TGTGCCAGCAGCCACGGGACTAGCGGGAGTTTGGAAAACATTCAGTACTTC
TRBV7-9	TRBJ2-7	few	TRBD1	CASSPGQGGRIEQYF	TGTGCCAGCAGCCCGGGACAGGGGGGTCGGATCGAGCAGTACTTC
TRBV6-6	TRBJ2-1	NA	NA	CASMLQGWAYNEQFF	TGTGCCAGCATGCTCCAGGGGTGGGCTTACAATGAGCAGTTCTTC